This T cell receptor (beta chain) originates from a study of cytomegalovirus exposure and HLA in healthy donors. With 60 Vbeta and 13 Jbeta primers, the PCR was carried out. Assay used: immunoSEQ multiplex PCR; TCRdb lists only in-frame clones, some missing. The data hold about 190,000 clones, with around 77% observed a single time. V lost 6 bases to trimming and J lost 5 bases, with 11 bases between them. Germline CDR1 is SNHLY and CDR2 is FYNNEI. This CDR3 has 13 residues. Material for sequencing was PBMCs. The V and J genes are TRBV2 and TRBJ1-3, with a possible D match to TRBD1 (5 bases). This TCR was recovered from a woman under 30 in good health and CMV-seronegative. The DNA for the CDR3 is TGTGCCAGCAGCGCAGGGTATAGAAACACCATATATTTT. Protein sequence: CASSAGYRNTIYF.